This T cell receptor (beta chain) was profiled in a study of cytomegalovirus exposure and HLA in healthy donors. Broader study findings: Per a prior analysis, the majority of TCR beta V segments were productive roughly 90% or roughly 30% of the time. The study recorded fewer than 200 TCR beta chains that were cytomegalovirus-associated. Reports state that TCR beta sequences accurately predicted most subjects' HLA-A and HLA-B alleles.

A remark on this clone: What it binds is unknown.

Trimming left V 7 bases short and J 2 bases short, with 19 bases between. The V gene's germline CDR1 is SGHNT and CDR2 YYREEE (reference sequence). The length of the CDR3 is 16 residues. The primer mix had 60 Vbeta and 13 Jbeta primers. This table comes from immunoSEQ multiplex PCR, and its TCRdb copy is limited to in-frame clones, with some not included. The sample carries some 110,000 clones, around 66% recorded once. Specimen: PBMCs. The chain employs TRBV5-4 and TRBJ2-1; possible D gene TRBD2, 5 bases. The clonotype comes from a man aged 18 to 30 in good health and CMV-seronegative. Here the CDR3 reads CASSDPGSLAYNEQFF. As DNA, the CDR3 is TGTGCCAGCTCTGATCCTGGGAGTTTGGCCTACAATGAGCAGTTCTTC.